This T cell receptor beta chain was obtained from a study of brain T cells in children with intractable seizures. Details on this clone: What it binds is unknown. Other DNA sequences in this specimen translate into the identical CDR3.

Study-wide points: Clones missing pre-surgery may reflect undersampling of that blood sample. Patients' HCMV serostatus was unknown; virus specificity rests on CDR3 similarity alone.

Clones were read by immunoSEQ multiplex PCR, and TCRdb kept only the in-frame ones, dropping some. This table holds 300,000 to 400,000 clones, about 93% found once. Time point reported: blood from clinic visit 5 months post-surgery; TSC patient then seizure free. The sequenced cases were selected for having the highest brain T cell transcript signatures. Pre-surgery treatment included at least one anti-epileptic drug. The input for sequencing was peripheral blood, taken roughly 5 months after surgery. The receptor comes from a boy in the first two years of life with tuberous sclerosis and intractable seizures.

CDR3 nucleotide sequence: TGTGCCACCAGTGGGGGACAGGGCGCAGATACGCAGTATTTT. It translates to CATSGGQGADTQYF. V gene TRBV24-1 combines with J gene TRBJ2-3, with TRBD1 matching 9 bases. Germline loops: CDR1 KGHDR, CDR2 SFDVKD. The CDR3 contains 14 residues. After removal of 5 bases from V and 4 bases from J, the junction contained 3 bases not matched to a gene.